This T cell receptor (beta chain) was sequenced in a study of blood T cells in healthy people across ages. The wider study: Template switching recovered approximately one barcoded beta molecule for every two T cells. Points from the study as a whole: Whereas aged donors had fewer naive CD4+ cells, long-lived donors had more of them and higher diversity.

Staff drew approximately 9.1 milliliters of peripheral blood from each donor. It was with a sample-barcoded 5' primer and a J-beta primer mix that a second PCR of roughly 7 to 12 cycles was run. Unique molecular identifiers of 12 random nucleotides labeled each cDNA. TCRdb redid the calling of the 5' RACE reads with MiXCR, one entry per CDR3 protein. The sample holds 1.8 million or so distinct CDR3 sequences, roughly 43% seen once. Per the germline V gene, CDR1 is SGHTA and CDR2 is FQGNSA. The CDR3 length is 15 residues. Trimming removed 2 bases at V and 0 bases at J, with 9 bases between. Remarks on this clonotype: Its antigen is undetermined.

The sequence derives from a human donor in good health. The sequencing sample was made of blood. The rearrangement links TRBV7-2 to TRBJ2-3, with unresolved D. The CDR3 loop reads CASSLTTTSTDTQYF. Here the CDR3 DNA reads TGTGCCAGCAGCTTAACCACAACTAGCACAGATACGCAGTATTTT.